The TCR beta chain under discussion was sequenced for a study of control samples from healthy donors and cancer patients. This CDR3 is built from 16 residues. Unmatched junction bases numbered 14, after V lost 1 base and J lost 13 bases. Germline CDR1 and CDR2: GTSNPN and SVGIG (reference sequence). Measured with immunoSEQ multiplex PCR; TCRdb has only the in-frame clones, and not every one. This sample has some 67,000 clones, with around 87% found just once. The sequence was collected from a woman between 50 and 59 years old with head and neck cancer. The sequenced material came from PBMCs. This rearrangement joins TRBV30 to TRBJ1-6; 9 bases align to TRBD1. In DNA, the CDR3 is TGTGCCTGGAGTGAACTCACGGGACAGGGCGTTTCCCCCCTCCACTTT. Amino acid sequence: CAWSELTGQGVSPLHF.